This TCR beta chain was recovered during a study of identical twins. The V gene's germline CDR1 is DFQATT and CDR2 SNEGSKA (reference sequence). Trimming removed 3 bases from V and 5 bases from J; junction bases left unmatched: 23. The CDR3 contains 20 residues. This clonotype turned up a few times. Its antigen is unidentified. Template switching, a step in the protocol, added a universal primer site, and cDNA carried unique molecular identifiers. A single record per CDR3 protein comes from TCRdb applying MiXCR to the 5' RACE reads. The sample consists of under 500,000 distinct CDR3 sequences, 14% of them appearing once. Study results and caveats: Abundant cord blood beta clonotypes carried fewer insertions; memory repertoires showed none.

Healthy Caucasians alone served as donors. These data also featured in a second study, about yellow fever vaccine responses in identical twins.

This sequence was found in a woman between 18 and 29 years old in good health. Sequenced material: CD4+ T cells sorted from blood. The chain combines TRBV20-1 with TRBJ2-3, with 10 nucleotides matching TRBD2. CDR3 region: CSASEPGTVRASGSQDTQYF. For the CDR3, the DNA is TGCAGTGCTAGCGAACCCGGGACAGTTAGGGCTAGCGGGAGTCAAGATACGCAGTATTTT.